This T cell receptor beta chain was found in a study of T cell responses to AZD1222 COVID-19 vaccine. Study-level background: Whether given at about 4 or about 12 weeks, second doses were pooled.

This table comes from immunoSEQ multiplex PCR, and its TCRdb copy is limited to in-frame clones, with some not included. The sample has 150,000 to 200,000 clones, around 92% seen once. As for this clone: Its antigen is as yet unknown.

Study results and limitations: Clonal diversity was possibly underestimated; the donors were predominantly white British and more often female. Targets within unmutated variant regions were reportedly found for nearly half of spike-specific TCRs. There were repertoire samples only from the period after the peak T cell response.

V was shortened by 7 bases and J by 1 base, with 4 bases between the two germline ends. The CDR3 has 12 residues. Looked up from germline, CDR1 is LNHDA and CDR2 is SQIVND (reference sequence). Sample: peripheral blood, taken on day 0 of AZD1222 vaccination. The origin of this receptor is an adult in good health. The rearrangement joins TRBV19 to TRBJ2-2, with unresolved D. The CDR3 sequence: CASKKNTGELFF. The CDR3 nucleotides read TGTGCCAGTAAGAAGAACACCGGGGAGCTGTTTTTT.